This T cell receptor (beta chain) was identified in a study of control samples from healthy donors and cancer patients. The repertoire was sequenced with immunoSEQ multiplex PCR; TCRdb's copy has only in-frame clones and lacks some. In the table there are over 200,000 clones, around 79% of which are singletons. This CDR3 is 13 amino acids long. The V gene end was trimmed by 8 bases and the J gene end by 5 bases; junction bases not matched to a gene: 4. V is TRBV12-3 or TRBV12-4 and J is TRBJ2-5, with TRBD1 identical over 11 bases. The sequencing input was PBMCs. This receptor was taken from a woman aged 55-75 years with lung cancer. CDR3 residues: CASGQGAGETQYF. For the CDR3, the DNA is TGTGCCAGCGGACAGGGGGCAGGGGAGACCCAGTACTTC.